This passage covers 27 T cell receptor beta chains from one sample sequenced in a study of T cell responses to AZD1222 COVID-19 vaccine (dated by TCRdb to 2020 to 2022). Read against the paper, the sample's time point label means: about 28 days (+/-7) after the second vaccine dose. The library was obtained by the immunoSEQ multiplex PCR assay. Drawn from immuneACCESS, this table holds only the in-frame rearrangements with V and J called that TCRdb kept. Clones are partly lost; checked studies trace under half to an unresolved V gene and leave the rest unexplained. The sample has around 99,000 clones on record, just over 90% of them singletons. Together, the top ten hold around 8.4% of the sample. Specimen: peripheral blood, collected 28 days after the second AZD1222 dose. The receptor source for this set is an adult who received the AZD1222 COVID-19 vaccine.

The gene calls are TRBV7-8 and TRBJ1-5; TRBD1 matches at 11 bases. This CDR3 has 18 residues. CDR1 SGHVS and CDR2 FQNEAQ come from the germline V gene. V lost 5 bases, J lost 0 bases, and 9 bases stayed unmatched. The CDR3 sequence: CASSIGQGASFSNQPQHF. Here the CDR3 DNA reads TGTGCCAGCAGCATAGGACAGGGGGCTAGTTTTAGCAATCAGCCCCAGCATTTT.

Here the CDR3 DNA reads TGTGCCAGCAGCTGGACAGGGGGCGCGAGAACTGAAGCTTTCTTT. Its translation: CASSWTGGARTEAFF. The chain links TRBV13 to TRBJ1-1, with 11 bases fitting TRBD1. This CDR3 is 15 amino acids long. With 4 bases clipped from V and 5 bases from J, the junction kept 6 bases outside the gene matches. CDR1 and CDR2 (germline): PRHDT, FYEKMQ (reference sequence).

J is TRBJ2-7 and V is TRBV6-2 or TRBV6-3; 10 bases line up with TRBD2. Looked up from germline, CDR1 is MNHEY and CDR2 is SVGEGT. This CDR3 comprises 17 residues. After removal of 6 bases from V and 2 bases from J, the junction contained 13 bases not matched to a gene. The CDR3 loop is CASSPSVTSGSPYEQYF. The CDR3 DNA follows: TGTGCCAGCAGCCCTTCGGTGACTAGCGGGTCTCCCTACGAGCAGTACTTC.

V gene TRBV19 combines with J gene TRBJ2-3, with D possibly TRBD2 on 6 matching bases. The CDR3 sequence is 14 residues long. Trimming took 3 bases from V and 3 from J, leaving 10 bases between them. Germline CDR1 and CDR2: LNHDA and SQIVND (reference sequence). CDR3 region: CASSMEGRTDTQYF. The CDR3 bases are TGTGCCAGTAGTATGGAGGGGAGGACAGATACGCAGTATTTT.

The chain carries TRBV11-2 and TRBJ1-2; TRBD1 might be the D (6 bases). Trimming removed 5 bases from V and 14 bases from J, with 15 bases in between. CDR3 size: 11 residues. Germline CDR1 is SGHAT and CDR2 is FQNNGV. Here the CDR3 reads CASSPPGQVTF. CDR3 nucleotides: TGTGCCAGCAGCCCTCCGGGACAAGTAACCTTC. Supplemented by reference TRBV11-2 and TRBJ1-2, the full variable domain reads EAGVAQSPRYKIIEKRQSVAFWCNPISGHATLYWYQQILGQGPKLLIQFQNNGVVDDSQLPKDRFSAERLKGVDSTLKIQPAKLEDSAVYLCASSPPGQVTFGSGTRLTVV.

The rearrangement links TRBV6-6 to TRBJ2-5, with D possibly matching TRBD1 (6 bases). Germline values: CDR1 MNHNY, CDR2 SVGAGI (reference sequence). This CDR3 contains 17 residues. V lost 5 bases and J 2 bases, leaving 21 bases between the germline ends. The CDR3 loop reads CASSLQAVRGRQETQYF. CDR3 DNA sequence: TGTGCCAGCAGTCTCCAGGCCGTCAGGGGCAGGCAAGAGACCCAGTACTTC.

The chain has TRBV12-3 or TRBV12-4 and TRBJ2-5; tentatively, D is TRBD1 (5 bases). The V end lost 2 bases, the J end lost 4 bases, and 8 bases lay between the germline ends. The CDR3 contains 13 residues. The CDR3 DNA reads as TGTGCCAGCAGTTTAAAAGGGGCAGAGACCCAGTACTTC. It translates to CASSLKGAETQYF.

The chain joins TRBV28 to TRBJ2-7, with D possibly TRBD2 on 6 matching bases. V lost 5 bases, J lost 3 bases, and 14 bases lay in between. This CDR3 is 14 amino acids long. Germline CDR1 MDHEN, CDR2 SYDVKM. The CDR3 DNA reads TGTGCCAGCAGTAGGGTGGGAGGAGTCTACGAGCAGTACTTC. Protein product: CASSRVGGVYEQYF.

The J gene is TRBJ1-4, the V gene TRBV10-2; D is uncertain. The CDR3 runs to 12 residues. Looked up from germline, CDR1 is WSHSY and CDR2 is SAAADI. Trimming stripped 3 bases from V and 16 bases from J, with 15 bases between. CDR3 nucleotide sequence: TGCGCCAGCAGTGATCGTCGGGTTTCAGAGTTTTTT. Encoded protein: CASSDRRVSEFF.

The rearrangement links TRBV20-1 to TRBJ2-2; weak D call: TRBD2 (5 bases). The V end lost 3 bases, the J end lost 2 bases, and 10 bases lay between the germline ends. Germline assignment: CDR1 DFQATT and CDR2 SNEGSKA (reference sequence). The CDR3 totals 14 residues. The CDR3 reads CSASPGINTGELFF. The CDR3 DNA reads TGCAGTGCTAGTCCCGGGATTAACACCGGGGAGCTGTTTTTT.

V gene TRBV2 combines with J gene TRBJ2-1, with unresolved D. The V gene's germline CDR1 is SNHLY and CDR2 FYNNEI. With 4 bases removed from V and 8 bases from J, the gap between germline ends came to 9 bases. The CDR3 runs 12 residues. The DNA for the CDR3 is TGTGCCAGCAGTGCCAGCGCCCATGAGCAGTTCTTC. Residues: CASSASAHEQFF. Supplemented by reference TRBV2 and TRBJ2-1, the full variable domain reads EPEVTQTPSHQVTQMGQEVILRCVPISNHLYFYWYRQILGQKVEFLVSFYNNEISEKSEIFDDQFSVERPDGSNFTLKIRSTKLEDSAMYFCASSASAHEQFFGPGTRLTVL.

The chain couples TRBV3-1 (or the pseudogene TRBV3-2) to TRBJ2-5, with D possibly matching TRBD2 (6 bases). The germline gives CDR1 LGHDT, CDR2 YNNKEL (reference sequence). The CDR3 has 14 residues. V gave up 1 base and J gave up 1 base, with 7 bases separating them. The CDR3 sequence: CASSQGGLQETQYF. The CDR3 region has the DNA TGTGCCAGCAGCCAAGGGGGACTCCAAGAGACCCAGTACTTC.

The V call is TRBV28, the J call TRBJ1-2; maybe TRBD1 (5 bases). V was shortened by 2 bases and J by 4 bases, with 20 bases between the two germline ends. Germline lookup yields CDR1 MDHEN and CDR2 SYDVKM. This CDR3 has 17 amino acids. The CDR3 is CASSLGTSGFEAYGYTF. DNA of the CDR3: TGTGCCAGCAGTTTAGGGACTTCGGGGTTTGAGGCCTATGGCTACACCTTC.

The V call is TRBV5-1, the J call TRBJ2-1, with D perhaps TRBD1 or TRBD2 (5 bases each). This CDR3 comprises 17 residues. Germline CDR1 and CDR2: SGHRS and YFSETQ. Trimming took 5 bases from V and 3 from J, leaving 21 bases between them. The chain's CDR3 is CASRSAPGPPDYNEQFF. CDR3 nucleotide sequence: TGCGCCAGCAGGTCCGCTCCGGGACCTCCGGACTACAATGAGCAGTTCTTC.

Concerning this clone: At one boundary the junction diverges from the germline segment, which might be a read error. V gene TRBV19 combines with J gene TRBJ1-5, with D perhaps matching TRBD1 (6 bases). The CDR3 covers 15 residues. Germline values: CDR1 LNHDA, CDR2 SQIVND (reference sequence). CDR3 nucleotides: TGTGCCAGTAGCATAGGACAGAATAGCAATCAGCCCCAGCATTTT. Protein: CASSIGQNSNQPQHF.

This clone is a singleton in its sample. The J gene is TRBJ1-4, the V gene TRBV5-1; D is possibly TRBD1 (5 bases). Trimming took off 3 bases at V and 3 bases at J, with 9 bases between the two ends. The germline gives CDR1 SGHRS, CDR2 YFSETQ. There are 14 residues in the CDR3. The CDR3, as DNA: TGCGCCAGCAGCTCAGGGAAGCCTAATGAAAAACTGTTTTTT. This encodes CASSSGKPNEKLFF.

V is TRBV5-1 and J is TRBJ2-5; 8 bases match TRBD1. The CDR3 runs to 16 residues. V lost 2 bases, J lost 5 bases, and 11 bases stayed unmatched. Per the germline V gene, CDR1 is SGHRS and CDR2 is YFSETQ. This CDR3 is CASSFYRGRGGETQYF. CDR3 nucleotides: TGCGCCAGCAGCTTTTACAGGGGGAGAGGCGGCGAGACCCAGTACTTC.

This rearrangement joins TRBV19 to TRBJ2-1; possible D gene TRBD2, 5 bases. Trimming shortened V by 2 bases and J by 8 bases, and 10 bases separated the two germline ends. Germline assignment: CDR1 LNHDA and CDR2 SQIVND (reference sequence). This CDR3 comprises 13 residues. CDR3 in DNA: TGTGCCAGTAGTATACGGGATCCGGATGAGCAGTTCTTC. The encoded protein is CASSIRDPDEQFF.

The V gene is TRBV7-6, the J gene TRBJ2-7; the match to TRBD1 covers 9 bases. Germline CDR1 and CDR2: SGHVS and FNYEAQ. V was clipped by 0 bases and J by 4 bases; unmatched bases: 1. The CDR3 sequence is 14 residues long. As DNA, the CDR3 is TGTGCCAGCAGCTTAGCGGGACAGGGATACGAGCAGTACTTC. The encoded protein is CASSLAGQGYEQYF.

This clone has just a few counts. The V call is TRBV2, the J call TRBJ2-7, with 7 positions matching TRBD2. V shed 6 bases and J 3 bases; nucleotides not matched to a gene: 8. CDR1 SNHLY and CDR2 FYNNEI come from the germline V gene. The CDR3 loop spans 14 amino acids. Here the CDR3 DNA reads TGTGCCAGCAGGGCCCCCGGGAGGTTCTACGAGCAGTACTTC. This codes for CASRAPGRFYEQYF.

The J gene is TRBJ2-3, the V gene TRBV6-5; 8 bases align to TRBD2. The CDR3 totals 14 residues. Germline CDR1 is MNHEY and CDR2 is SVGAGI. V shed 5 bases, J shed 4 bases, and the junction held 5 bases outside the gene matches. This chain's CDR3 is CASSSGSRADTQYF. The CDR3 nucleotides are TGTGCCAGCAGTAGCGGGAGTAGGGCAGATACGCAGTATTTT.

The rearrangement links TRBV14 to TRBJ2-7, with D unresolved. This CDR3 has 12 amino acids. From germline, CDR1 is SGHDN and CDR2 FVKESK. Trimming removed 2 bases from V and 2 bases from J, with 4 bases in between. The CDR3 bases are TGTGCCAGCAGCCAATCTGCCTACGAGCAGTACTTC. It translates to CASSQSAYEQYF.

The chain joins TRBV5-1 to TRBJ1-1; tentatively, D is TRBD1 (5 bases). Germline V CDR1 and CDR2: SGHRS, YFSETQ. The CDR3 extends over 14 amino acids. Trimming stripped 7 bases from V and 7 bases from J, with 20 bases between. In DNA form, the CDR3 reads TGCGCCAGCGGTGTTGGGACGGCCCTAAGTGAAGCTTTCTTT. Amino acid sequence: CASGVGTALSEAFF.

This chain uses TRBV20-1 with TRBJ1-2, with TRBD1 as a possible D gene (6 bases). Germline V CDR1 and CDR2: DFQATT, SNEGSKA (reference sequence). The germline V and J ends were trimmed by 3 bases and 1 base, with 9 bases remaining between them. The CDR3 extends over 13 amino acids. The CDR3 coding sequence is TGCAGTGCTAGTGACAGGATTAACTATGGCTACACCTTC. This sequence encodes CSASDRINYGYTF.

The chain carries TRBV7-2 and TRBJ1-1; no reliable D call. Deletions cut 1 base from V and 4 bases from J, with 19 bases between. The germline V gene has CDR1 SGHTA and CDR2 FQGNSA. This CDR3 comprises 17 residues. CDR3 DNA: TGTGCCAGCAGCTTAGTAAGGAGTCTGGTCCCAAGCACTGAAGCTTTCTTT. This codes for CASSLVRSLVPSTEAFF.

The chain couples TRBV12-2 to TRBJ2-1; the listed D gene, TRBD2, was not tested against the DNA. TRBV12-2 is a recognized pseudogene. This CDR3 contains 17 residues. The CDR3 reads CASRLVWRDRSYNEQFF. CDR3 bases: TGTGCAAGTCGCTTAGTTTGGCGGGACCGCTCCTACAATGAGCAGTTCTTC.

This chain links TRBV4-3 with TRBJ1-1, with unresolved D. CDR3 length: 14 residues. The V end was cut by 0 bases, the J end by 7 bases, with 12 bases between. CDR1 LGHNA and CDR2 YSLEER come from the germline V gene. CDR3 coding DNA: TGCGCCAGCAGCCAAGAGGTCCAGTACCATGAAGCTTTCTTT. Its protein product is CASSQEVQYHEAFF.